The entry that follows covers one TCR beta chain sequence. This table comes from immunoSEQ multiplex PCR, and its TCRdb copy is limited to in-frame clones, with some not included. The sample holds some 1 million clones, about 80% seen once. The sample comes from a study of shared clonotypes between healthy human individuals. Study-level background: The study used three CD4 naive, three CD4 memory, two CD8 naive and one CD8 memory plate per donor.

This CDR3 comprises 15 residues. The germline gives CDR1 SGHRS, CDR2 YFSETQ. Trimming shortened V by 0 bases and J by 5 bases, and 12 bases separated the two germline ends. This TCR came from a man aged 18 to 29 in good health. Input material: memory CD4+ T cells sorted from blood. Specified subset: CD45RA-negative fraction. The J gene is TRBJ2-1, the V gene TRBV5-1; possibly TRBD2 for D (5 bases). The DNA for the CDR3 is TGCGCCAGCAGCTTGGGGAGCGGTAATCACAATGAGCAGTTCTTC. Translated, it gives CASSLGSGNHNEQFF.